The clone carrying this T cell receptor (beta chain) was seen at least ten times. Its antigen is as yet unknown. CDR3 length: 17 amino acids. Per the germline V gene, CDR1 is LGHDT and CDR2 is YNNKEL (reference sequence). Trimming shortened V by 1 base and J by 2 bases, and 15 bases separated the two germline ends. cDNA molecules, individually, were tagged with unique molecular identifiers. TCRdb fed the 5' RACE reads into MiXCR, producing one record per CDR3 protein. Counted here are around 50,000 distinct CDR3 sequences, under 7.5% occurring once; the ten biggest clones make up approximately 4.1%. The sample comes from a study of early T cells in non-severe SARS-CoV-2 infection. In the study overall: With bulk RNA from unsorted whole blood as input, sequencing yielded unpaired chains.

General study points: Missing private and CD4 specificities, VDJdb matching favored anti-spike CD8 responses.

The chain couples TRBV3-1 to TRBJ2-1; the D is unclear. The sequence came from an adult who was a healthcare worker with PCR-confirmed SARS-CoV-2 infection or an uninfected control (not recorded which). The sequenced sample was whole blood. The CDR3 DNA reads TGTGCCAGCAGCCAAGTTATGGGGTTTAATCCCTACAATGAGCAGTTCTTC. Translating it yields CASSQVMGFNPYNEQFF.